These 28 T cell receptor beta chains were all obtained from the same sample, sequenced in a study of cytomegalovirus exposure and HLA in healthy donors. 13 Jbeta primers and 60 Vbeta primers were used for the PCR. Sequencing was performed with immunoSEQ multiplex PCR; in TCRdb, only in-frame clones are kept and a portion is missing. The data show around 76,000 clones, roughly 70% seen once. Sequencing was carried out using PBMCs. The receptors originated from a woman aged 50 to 60 in good health and CMV-seropositive.

This CDR3 is CASRPQGLGYTF. Here the CDR3 DNA reads TGTGCCAGCAGACCGCAGGGGCTTGGCTACACCTTC. The V call is TRBV6-1, the J call TRBJ1-2; D perhaps matches TRBD1 (6 bases). Per germline, CDR1 MNHNS and CDR2 SASEGT. The V and J ends lost 6 bases and 7 bases respectively, with 12 bases between them. This CDR3 spans 12 amino acids.

V usage is TRBV4-3 and J usage is TRBJ1-3; D not certain. This CDR3 has 14 amino acids. V lost 2 bases to trimming and J lost 4 bases, with 9 bases between them. The germline CDR1 and CDR2 sequences are LGHNA and YSLEER. This CDR3 is CASSQRGGGNTIYF. The CDR3 nucleotides are TGCGCCAGCAGCCAACGGGGAGGCGGAAACACCATATATTTT.

This clone was seen a handful of times. CDR3 coding DNA: TGTGCCACCAGCAGCAATCTAGACAGGGCCGGCCAGCCCCAGCATTTT. It is translated as CATSSNLDRAGQPQHF. This chain links TRBV15 with TRBJ1-5; TRBD1 matches at 7 bases. The CDR3 loop spans 16 amino acids. Germline values: CDR1 LNHNV, CDR2 YYDKDF (reference sequence). V trimming: 3 bases; J trimming: 7 bases; junction bases outside the gene matches: 12.

This clone was seen once. This chain uses TRBV28 with TRBJ2-6; the match to TRBD1 covers 7 bases. The V segment lost 6 bases and the J segment 1 base; nucleotides outside the gene matches: 3. Germline CDR1 reads MDHEN; CDR2 reads SYDVKM. The CDR3 has 15 residues. CDR3 sequence: CASSTQGSGANVLTF. Here the CDR3 DNA reads TGTGCCAGCAGCACACAGGGGTCTGGGGCCAACGTCCTGACTTTC.

This sequence joins TRBV7-9 and TRBJ1-2, with TRBD1 identical over 7 bases. The CDR3 consists of 14 residues. Trimming at V came to 6 bases and at J to 7 bases, leaving 11 bases not matched to a gene. CDR1 SEHNR and CDR2 FQNEAQ come from the germline V gene (reference sequence). CDR3 DNA: TGTGCCAGCAGACCAACAGGGGTTGGCTCTGGCTACACCTTC. Its translation: CASRPTGVGSGYTF.

This clone has just one count. V is TRBV7-9 and J is TRBJ2-1; 9 bases match TRBD1. The junction had 19 bases not matched to a gene; V was cut back by 4 bases and J by 15 bases. This CDR3 has 16 residues. Germline lookup yields CDR1 SEHNR and CDR2 FQNEAQ (reference sequence). For the CDR3, the DNA is TGTGCCAGCAGCTCGGACGGGACAGGGAAATTGTCCCGTCGGTTCTTC. It specifies CASSSDGTGKLSRRFF. The variable domain in full, with the rest retrieved from reference TRBV7-9 and TRBJ2-1, is DTGVSQNPRHKITKRGQNVTFRCDPISEHNRLYWYRQTLGQGPEFLTYFQNEAQLEKSRLLSDRFSAERPKGSFSTLEIQRTEQGDSAMYLCASSSDGTGKLSRRFFGPGTRLTVL.

The CDR3 region has the DNA TGCGCCAGCAGTGCAGGGGGAGGCTCGCAAGAGACCCAGTACTTC. It yields the protein CASSAGGGSQETQYF. V usage is TRBV5-1 and J usage is TRBJ2-5; a weak D match, TRBD1 (7 bases). The CDR3 covers 15 residues. V was cut by 5 bases and J by 2 bases, with 16 bases left in between. In germline, CDR1 is SGHRS, CDR2 YFSETQ.

The V gene is TRBV19, the J gene TRBJ1-5; TRBD1 aligns across 8 bases. V dropped 7 bases and J dropped 6; count of bases not matched to a gene: 8. The CDR3 has 14 amino acids. Germline values: CDR1 LNHDA, CDR2 SQIVND (reference sequence). The CDR3 loop is CASNSGQGIQPQHF. CDR3 DNA sequence: TGTGCCAGTAACTCAGGACAGGGAATTCAGCCCCAGCATTTT.

J is TRBJ2-7 and V is TRBV5-1; 7 nucleotides agree with TRBD1. The CDR3 spans 14 residues. CDR1 SGHRS and CDR2 YFSETQ come from the germline V gene. V lost 4 bases and J lost 5; bases outside the gene matches: 9. The CDR3 loop is CASSLQGDQDEQYF. CDR3 DNA: TGCGCCAGCAGCCTGCAGGGGGACCAGGACGAGCAGTACTTC.

The rearrangement links TRBV6-5 to TRBJ1-4, with D unresolved. This CDR3 has 11 residues. Germline V gene data show CDR1 as MNHEY and CDR2 as SVGAGI. The V end was cut by 9 bases, the J end by 1 base, with 3 bases between. CDR3 coding DNA: TGTGCCAGTAAAACTAATGAAAAACTGTTTTTT. Its protein product is CASKTNEKLFF.

This sequence joins TRBV5-1 and TRBJ2-7; 9 positions match TRBD1. Trimming at V came to 0 bases and at J to 4 bases, leaving 5 bases not matched to a gene. Per germline, CDR1 SGHRS and CDR2 YFSETQ. CDR3 length: 15 amino acids. The CDR3 here is CASSLDIGQGYEQYF. The CDR3 nucleotides are TGCGCCAGCAGCTTGGATATCGGACAGGGGTACGAGCAGTACTTC.

The chain recombines TRBV5-1 with TRBJ2-3; 11 nucleotides match TRBD2. The length of the CDR3 is 15 residues. Germline loops: CDR1 SGHRS, CDR2 YFSETQ. V trimming: 8 bases; J trimming: 3 bases; junction bases outside the gene matches: 8. The CDR3 spells CASHSGGDRTDTQYF. CDR3 nucleotides: TGCGCCAGTCATAGCGGGGGGGATCGGACAGATACGCAGTATTTT.

This clone appeared once. The genes are TRBV27 and TRBJ2-6; D is unclear. This CDR3 is 12 amino acids long. Germline CDR1 reads MNHEY; CDR2 reads SMNVEV (reference sequence). V was clipped by 8 bases and J by 6 bases, with 8 bases between them. CDR3 coding DNA: TGTGCCAGCGGCCTCGAGGCCAACGTCCTGACTTTC. It specifies CASGLEANVLTF.

The chain links TRBV27 to TRBJ1-1; 7 bases are shared with TRBD1. The V gene's germline CDR1 is MNHEY and CDR2 SMNVEV (reference sequence). J gave up 0 bases and V 0 bases, and 1 base lay outside the gene matches. The CDR3 length is 15 residues. CDR3 bases: TGTGCCAGCAGTTTATCGGACAGGTTGAACACTGAAGCTTTCTTT. Amino acids: CASSLSDRLNTEAFF.

The J gene is TRBJ1-5, the V gene TRBV11-2; TRBD1 aligns across 7 bases. This CDR3 is 13 amino acids long. V was clipped by 3 bases and J by 5 bases; unmatched bases: 1. CDR1 is SGHAT, CDR2 FQNNGV, per germline. CDR3 DNA sequence: TGTGCCAGCAGCTTCGGGACAGATCAGCCCCAGCATTTT. Protein sequence: CASSFGTDQPQHF.

There are a few counts of this clone. The rearrangement joins TRBV6-6 to TRBJ1-2; a weak D match, TRBD1 (6 bases). Germline V gene lookup returns CDR1 MNHNY and CDR2 SVGAGI (reference sequence). This CDR3 region has 14 residues. The germline V and J ends were trimmed by 0 bases and 8 bases, with 13 bases remaining between them. This chain's CDR3 is CASSYSSQGGGYTF. CDR3 nucleotides: TGTGCCAGCAGTTACTCGTCACAGGGAGGGGGCTACACCTTC.

J is TRBJ1-2 and V is TRBV5-1; 7 bases are a match to TRBD1. Germline V gene sequence: CDR1 SGHRS, CDR2 YFSETQ. The CDR3 is 13 residues long. The V gene end was trimmed by 2 bases and the J gene end by 3 bases; junction bases not matched to a gene: 1. The DNA for the CDR3 is TGCGCCAGCAGCTTCACAGGGGACTATGGCTACACCTTC. This codes for CASSFTGDYGYTF.

The chain has TRBV4-3 and TRBJ1-2; unclear D gene. The germline V and J ends were trimmed by 0 bases and 8 bases, with 16 bases remaining between them. Germline assignment: CDR1 LGHNA and CDR2 YSLEER. This CDR3 is built from 15 residues. CDR3 in DNA: TGCGCCAGCAGCCAAGATTTCGCGATTACGAGAGGCTACACCTTC. This codes for CASSQDFAITRGYTF.

This clone was picked up one time. V usage is TRBV6-5 and J usage is TRBJ2-7; D gene uncertain. V was shortened by 8 bases and J by 1 base, with 9 bases between the two germline ends. Germline CDR1 MNHEY, CDR2 SVGAGI. The CDR3 length is 12 residues. The CDR3 DNA follows: TGTGCCAGCCGAGCTAGGTCCTACGAGCAGTACTTC. It is translated as CASRARSYEQYF.

V usage is TRBV5-1 and J usage is TRBJ1-2; D perhaps matches TRBD1 (6 bases). Germline V gene data show CDR1 as SGHRS and CDR2 as YFSETQ. This CDR3 spans 15 amino acids. V gave up 3 bases and J gave up 4 bases, with 16 bases separating them. The CDR3 nucleotides read TGCGCCAGCAGCTCTGGACCGGGACAAAGCTATGGCTACACCTTC. Amino acid sequence: CASSSGPGQSYGYTF.

The chain links TRBV5-1 to TRBJ1-4, with D tentatively TRBD1 (6 bases). V was clipped by 3 bases and J by 5 bases, with 14 bases between them. Per germline, CDR1 SGHRS and CDR2 YFSETQ. This CDR3 has 15 residues. The CDR3 region is CASSSTGRRNEKLFF. For the CDR3, the DNA is TGCGCCAGCAGCTCAACAGGGAGACGGAATGAAAAACTGTTTTTT.

The chain couples TRBV15 to TRBJ2-7, with D tentatively TRBD1 (5 bases). CDR3 length: 14 amino acids. Germline-derived CDR1 and CDR2 are LNHNV and YYDKDF (reference sequence). Trimming removed 0 bases from V and 0 bases from J, with 6 bases in between. The CDR3 protein is CATSREGDSYEQYF. The CDR3 nucleotides read TGTGCCACCAGCAGAGAAGGGGACTCCTACGAGCAGTACTTC.

This clone was detected ten times or more. The chain combines TRBV11-2 with TRBJ1-6, with D possibly TRBD1 on 5 matching bases. CDR3 size: 15 residues. The germline V gene encodes CDR1 SGHAT and CDR2 FQNNGV. Deletions cut 1 base from V and 7 bases from J, with 11 bases between. This chain's CDR3 is CASSLALYRNSPLHF. The CDR3 DNA follows: TGTGCCAGCAGCTTAGCGTTGTACAGGAATTCACCCCTCCACTTT.

This chain connects TRBV11-3 to TRBJ2-3; D ambiguous. The CDR3 totals 14 residues. Germline values: CDR1 SGHNT, CDR2 YENEEA. V was shortened by 8 bases and J by 3 bases, with 15 bases between the two germline ends. Here the CDR3 reads CASLGKVRTDTQYF. In DNA, the CDR3 is TGTGCCAGCCTAGGCAAGGTCCGAACAGATACGCAGTATTTT.

J is TRBJ1-1 and V is TRBV10-1, with 8 bases aligning to TRBD1. After removal of 3 bases from V and 5 bases from J, the junction contained 5 bases not matched to a gene. This CDR3 has 14 residues. Germline loops: CDR1 WNHNN, CDR2 SYGVQD (reference sequence). Here the CDR3 DNA reads TGCGCCAGCAGTGAAAAACAGGGGGGGACTGAAGCTTTCTTT. Translation: CASSEKQGGTEAFF.

CDR3 DNA sequence: TGTGCCAGCAGCCAAGATCTAGCGGCCACCTACAATGAGCAGTTCTTC. This translates into CASSQDLAATYNEQFF. V gene TRBV4-2 combines with J gene TRBJ2-1; 7 bases match TRBD2. The CDR3 covers 16 residues. Germline CDR1 is LGHNA and CDR2 is YNFKEQ. Trimming removed 0 bases from V and 2 bases from J; junction bases left unmatched: 4.

In DNA form, the CDR3 reads TGTGCCAGCAGCTCTGTCTCAGGGGGGAATGAAAAACTGTTTTTT. Encoded protein: CASSSVSGGNEKLFF. The genes are TRBV7-8 and TRBJ1-4; TRBD1 aligns across 7 bases. The CDR3 consists of 15 residues. The germline CDR1 and CDR2 sequences are SGHVS and FQNEAQ. J was trimmed by 5 bases and V by 4 bases; bases with no gene match: 7.

This clone was observed once. This chain joins TRBV19 and TRBJ1-2; TRBD1 might be the D (5 bases). Looked up from germline, CDR1 is LNHDA and CDR2 is SQIVND (reference sequence). This CDR3 region has 14 residues. Trimming removed 7 bases from V and 5 bases from J, with 17 bases in between. The CDR3 DNA sequence: TGTGCCAGTAATAAGGCTGGGGCTGGATATGGCTACACCTTC. Its translation: CASNKAGAGYGYTF.